This T cell receptor (beta chain) came from a study of T cell responses to AZD1222 COVID-19 vaccine. Study results and limitations: Among the donors, most were white British and more were female, and clonal diversity was possibly underestimated.

Assay used: immunoSEQ multiplex PCR; TCRdb lists only in-frame clones, some missing. The sample has 70,000 to 95,000 clones; approximately 90% are singletons. Germline CDR1 and CDR2: SNHLY and FYNNEI. The V and J ends lost 2 bases and 8 bases, in that order; junction bases with no gene match: 12. The CDR3 consists of 16 residues. A remark on this clone: Its antigen is not known.

The clonotype originates from an adult who received the AZD1222 COVID-19 vaccine. The sequenced sample was peripheral blood, obtained 28 days after the second AZD1222 dose. V is TRBV2 and J is TRBJ2-1; TRBD2 agrees at 7 bases. CDR3 residues: CASSENGASGNYEQFF. The DNA of the CDR3 is TGTGCCAGCAGTGAAAATGGGGCTAGCGGAAATTATGAGCAGTTCTTC.